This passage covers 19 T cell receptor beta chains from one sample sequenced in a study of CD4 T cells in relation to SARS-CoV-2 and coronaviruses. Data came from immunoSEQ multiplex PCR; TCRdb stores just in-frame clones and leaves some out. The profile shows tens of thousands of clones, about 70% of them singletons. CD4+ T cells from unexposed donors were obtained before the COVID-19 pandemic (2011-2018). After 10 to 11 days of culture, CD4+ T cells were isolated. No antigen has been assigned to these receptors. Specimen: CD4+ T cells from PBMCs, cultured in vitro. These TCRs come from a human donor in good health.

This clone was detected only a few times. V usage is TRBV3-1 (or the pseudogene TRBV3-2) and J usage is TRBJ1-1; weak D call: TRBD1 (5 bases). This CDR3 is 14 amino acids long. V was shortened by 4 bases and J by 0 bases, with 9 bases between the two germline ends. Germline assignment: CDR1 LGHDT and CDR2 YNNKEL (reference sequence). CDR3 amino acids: CASSRDPMNTEAFF. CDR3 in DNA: TGTGCCAGCAGCCGGGACCCTATGAACACTGAAGCTTTCTTT.

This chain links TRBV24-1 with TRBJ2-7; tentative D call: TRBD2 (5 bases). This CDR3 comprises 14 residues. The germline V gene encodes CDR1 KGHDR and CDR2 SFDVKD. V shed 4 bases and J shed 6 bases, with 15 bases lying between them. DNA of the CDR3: TGTGCCACCAGTGACTCTCGGACGGCGGGCGAGCAGTACTTC. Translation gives CATSDSRTAGEQYF.

CDR3 sequence reads: CASSLSSSSNEQFF. CDR3 DNA sequence: TGCGCCAGCAGCTTGTCGTCGTCCAGCAATGAGCAGTTCTTC. The chain uses TRBV5-1 and TRBJ2-1; D unclear. The CDR3 is 14 amino acids. In germline, CDR1 is SGHRS, CDR2 YFSETQ. Trimming took 1 base from V and 6 from J, leaving 11 bases between them. The variable domain in full, completed from reference TRBV5-1 and TRBJ2-1, reads KAGVTQTPRYLIKTRGQQVTLSCSPISGHRSVSWYQQTPGQGLQFLFEYFSETQRNKGNFPGRFSGRQFSNSRSEMNVSTLELGDSALYLCASSLSSSSNEQFFGPGTRLTVL.

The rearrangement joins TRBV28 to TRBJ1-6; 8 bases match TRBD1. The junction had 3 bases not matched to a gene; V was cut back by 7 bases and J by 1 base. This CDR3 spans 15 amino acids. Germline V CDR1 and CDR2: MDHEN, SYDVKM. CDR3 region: CASIRTGSYNSPLHF. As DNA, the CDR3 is TGTGCCAGCATCAGGACAGGGTCCTATAATTCACCCCTCCACTTT.

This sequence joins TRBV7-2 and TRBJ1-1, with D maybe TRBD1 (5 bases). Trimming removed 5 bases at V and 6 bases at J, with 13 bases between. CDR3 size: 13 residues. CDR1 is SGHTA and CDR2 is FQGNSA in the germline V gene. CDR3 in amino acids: CASSLRVGAEAFF. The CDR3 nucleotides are TGTGCCAGCAGCCTCCGGGTGGGGGCTGAAGCTTTCTTT.

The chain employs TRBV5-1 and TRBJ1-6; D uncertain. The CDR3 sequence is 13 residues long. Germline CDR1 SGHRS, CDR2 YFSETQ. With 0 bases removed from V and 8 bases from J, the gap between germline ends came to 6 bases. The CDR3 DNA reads TGCGCCAGCAGCTTGGACGGGTATTCACCCCTCCACTTT. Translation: CASSLDGYSPLHF.

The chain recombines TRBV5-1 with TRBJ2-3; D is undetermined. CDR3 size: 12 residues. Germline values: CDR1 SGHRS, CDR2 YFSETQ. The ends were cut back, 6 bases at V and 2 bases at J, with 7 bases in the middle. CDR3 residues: CASKIDTDTQYF. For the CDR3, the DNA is TGCGCCAGCAAAATTGACACAGATACGCAGTATTTT.

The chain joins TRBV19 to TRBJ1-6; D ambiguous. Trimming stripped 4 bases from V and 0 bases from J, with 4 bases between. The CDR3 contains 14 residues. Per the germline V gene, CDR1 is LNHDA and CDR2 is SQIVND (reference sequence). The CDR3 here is CASSTLSYNSPLHF. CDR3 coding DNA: TGTGCCAGTAGTACCCTCTCCTATAATTCACCCCTCCACTTT.

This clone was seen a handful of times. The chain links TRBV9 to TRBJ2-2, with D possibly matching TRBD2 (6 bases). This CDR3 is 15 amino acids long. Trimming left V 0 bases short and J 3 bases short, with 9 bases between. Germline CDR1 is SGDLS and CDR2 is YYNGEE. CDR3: CASSVVERDTGELFF. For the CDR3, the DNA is TGTGCCAGCAGCGTAGTTGAGCGGGACACCGGGGAGCTGTTTTTT. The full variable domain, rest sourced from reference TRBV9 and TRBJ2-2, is DSGVTQTPKHLITATGQRVTLRCSPRSGDLSVYWYQQSLDQGLQFLIQYYNGEERAKGNILERFSAQQFPDLHSELNLSSLELGDSALYFCASSVVERDTGELFFGEGSRLTVL.

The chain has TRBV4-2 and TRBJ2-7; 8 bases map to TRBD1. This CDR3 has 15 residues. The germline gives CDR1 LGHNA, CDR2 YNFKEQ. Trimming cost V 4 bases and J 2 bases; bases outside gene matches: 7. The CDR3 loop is CASSPQGAAAYEQYF. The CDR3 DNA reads TGTGCCAGCAGCCCCCAGGGGGCAGCTGCCTACGAGCAGTACTTC.

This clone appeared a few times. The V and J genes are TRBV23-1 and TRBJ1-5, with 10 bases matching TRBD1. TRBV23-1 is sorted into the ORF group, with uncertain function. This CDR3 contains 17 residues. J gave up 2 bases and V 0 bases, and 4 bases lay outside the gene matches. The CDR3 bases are TGCGCCAGCAGTCAATCCCCCGGGACAGGGGGCAATCAGCCCCAGCATTTT. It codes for CASSQSPGTGGNQPQHF.

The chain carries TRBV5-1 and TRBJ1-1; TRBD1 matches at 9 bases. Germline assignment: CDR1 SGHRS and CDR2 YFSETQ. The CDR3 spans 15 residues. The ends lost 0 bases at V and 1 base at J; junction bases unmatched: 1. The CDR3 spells CASSLEGQGNTEAFF. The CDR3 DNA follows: TGCGCCAGCAGCTTGGAGGGACAGGGGAACACTGAAGCTTTCTTT.

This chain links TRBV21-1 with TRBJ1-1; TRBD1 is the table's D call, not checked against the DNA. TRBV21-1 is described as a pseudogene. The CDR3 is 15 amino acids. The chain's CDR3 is CASSTHRVRGTEAFF. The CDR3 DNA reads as TGTGCCAGCAGCACGCACAGGGTCAGGGGGACTGAAGCTTTCTTT.

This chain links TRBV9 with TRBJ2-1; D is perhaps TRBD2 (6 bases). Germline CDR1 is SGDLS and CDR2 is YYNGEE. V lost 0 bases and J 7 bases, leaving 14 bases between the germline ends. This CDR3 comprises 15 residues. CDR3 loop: CASSVEVGGWNEQFF. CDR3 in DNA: TGTGCCAGCAGCGTAGAGGTGGGGGGATGGAATGAGCAGTTCTTC.

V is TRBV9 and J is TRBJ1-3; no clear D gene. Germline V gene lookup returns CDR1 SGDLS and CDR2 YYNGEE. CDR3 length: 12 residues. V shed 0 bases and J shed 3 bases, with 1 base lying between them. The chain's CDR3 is CASSVDGNTIYF. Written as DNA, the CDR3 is TGTGCCAGCAGCGTAGATGGAAACACCATATATTTT.

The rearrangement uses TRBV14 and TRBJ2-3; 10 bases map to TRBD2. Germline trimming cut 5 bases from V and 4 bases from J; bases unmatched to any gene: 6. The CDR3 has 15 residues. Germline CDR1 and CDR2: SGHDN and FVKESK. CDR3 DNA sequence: TGTGCCAGCAGCACCCTGGGACTAGCGTCAGATACGCAGTATTTT. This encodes CASSTLGLASDTQYF.

CDR3 nucleotides: TGTGCCAGCAGCCAAGGAAGCCCGGCGGGCATTCAGTACTTC. Translating gives CASSQGSPAGIQYF. The chain recombines TRBV3-1 (or the pseudogene TRBV3-2) with TRBJ2-4; D might be TRBD2 (5 bases). The CDR3 sequence is 14 residues long. V lost 1 base and J lost 9, with 13 bases in between. Germline loops: CDR1 LGHDT, CDR2 YNNKEL (reference sequence).

The CDR3 region has the DNA TGCAGCGTTGGCCCAAGCGGTACTACGGGGCAGCAGTACTTC. This encodes CSVGPSGTTGQQYF. V and J are TRBV29-1 and TRBJ2-7; D assignment may be TRBD1 or TRBD2 (5 bases each). The CDR3 extends over 14 amino acids. Trimming left V 4 bases short and J 8 bases short, with 21 bases between. Germline assignment: CDR1 SQVTM and CDR2 ANQGSEA.

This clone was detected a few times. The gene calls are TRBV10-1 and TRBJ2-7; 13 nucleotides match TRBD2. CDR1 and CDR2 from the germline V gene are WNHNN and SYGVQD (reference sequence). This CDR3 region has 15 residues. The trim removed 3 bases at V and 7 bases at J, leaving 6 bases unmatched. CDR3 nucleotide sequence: TGCGCCAGCAGTGAATGGACTAGCGGGAGTGGTGAGCAGTACTTC. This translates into CASSEWTSGSGEQYF.